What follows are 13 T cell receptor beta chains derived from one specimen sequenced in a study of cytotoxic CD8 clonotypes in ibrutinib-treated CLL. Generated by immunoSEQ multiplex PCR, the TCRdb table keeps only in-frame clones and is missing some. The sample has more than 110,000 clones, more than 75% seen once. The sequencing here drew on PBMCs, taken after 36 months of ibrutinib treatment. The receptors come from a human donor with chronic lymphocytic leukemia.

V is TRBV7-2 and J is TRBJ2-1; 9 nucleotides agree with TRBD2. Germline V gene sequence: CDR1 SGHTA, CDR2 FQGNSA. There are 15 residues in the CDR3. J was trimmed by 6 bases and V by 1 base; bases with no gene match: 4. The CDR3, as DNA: TGTGCCAGCAGCTTAGGCCTAGCGGGGATCAATGAGCAGTTCTTC. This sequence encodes CASSLGLAGINEQFF. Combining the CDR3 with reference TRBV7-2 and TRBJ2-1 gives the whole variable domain GAGVSQSPSNKVTEKGKDVELRCDPISGHTALYWYRQSLGQGLEFLIYFQGNSAPDKSGLPSDRFSAERTGGSVSTLTIQRTQQEDSAVYLCASSLGLAGINEQFFGPGTRLTVL.

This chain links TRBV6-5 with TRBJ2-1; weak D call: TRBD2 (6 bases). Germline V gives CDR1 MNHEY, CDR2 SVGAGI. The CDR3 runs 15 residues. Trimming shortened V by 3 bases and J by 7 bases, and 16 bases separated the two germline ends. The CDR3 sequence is CASSYWTGERNEQFF. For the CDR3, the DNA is TGTGCCAGCAGTTATTGGACGGGAGAACGAAATGAGCAGTTCTTC.

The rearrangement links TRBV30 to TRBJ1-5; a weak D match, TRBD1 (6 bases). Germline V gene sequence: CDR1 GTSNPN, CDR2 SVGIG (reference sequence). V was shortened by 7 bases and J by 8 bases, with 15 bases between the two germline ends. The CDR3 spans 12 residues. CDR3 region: CALGGGGEPQHF. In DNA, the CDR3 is TGTGCCTTAGGGGGGGGCGGTGAGCCCCAGCATTTT.

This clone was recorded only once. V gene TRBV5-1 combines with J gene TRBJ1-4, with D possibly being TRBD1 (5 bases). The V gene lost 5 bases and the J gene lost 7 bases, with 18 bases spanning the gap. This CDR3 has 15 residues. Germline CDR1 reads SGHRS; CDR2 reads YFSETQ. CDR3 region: CASRQGTPRSEKLFF. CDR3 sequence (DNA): TGCGCCAGCAGGCAAGGGACCCCAAGGAGTGAAAAACTGTTTTTT.

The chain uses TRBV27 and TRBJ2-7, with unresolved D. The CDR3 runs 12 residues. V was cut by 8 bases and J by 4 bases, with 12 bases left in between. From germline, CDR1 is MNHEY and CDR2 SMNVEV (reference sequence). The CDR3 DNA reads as TGTGCCAGCCGTTCCCGCGAGTACGAGCAGTACTTC. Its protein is CASRSREYEQYF.

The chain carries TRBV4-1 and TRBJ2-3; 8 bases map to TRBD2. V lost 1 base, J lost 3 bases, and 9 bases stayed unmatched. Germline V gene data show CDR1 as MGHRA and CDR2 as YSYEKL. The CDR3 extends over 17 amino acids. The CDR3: CASSQAGGPGYTDTQYF. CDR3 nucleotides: TGCGCCAGCAGCCAAGCGGGGGGGCCCGGATATACAGATACGCAGTATTTT.

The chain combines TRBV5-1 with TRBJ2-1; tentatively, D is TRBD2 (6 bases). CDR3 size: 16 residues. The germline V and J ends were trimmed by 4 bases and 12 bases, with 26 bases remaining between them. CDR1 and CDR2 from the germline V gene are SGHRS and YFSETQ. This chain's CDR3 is CASSPKFAEGPQGQFF. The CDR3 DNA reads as TGCGCCAGCAGCCCCAAATTTGCGGAGGGCCCCCAAGGGCAGTTCTTC.

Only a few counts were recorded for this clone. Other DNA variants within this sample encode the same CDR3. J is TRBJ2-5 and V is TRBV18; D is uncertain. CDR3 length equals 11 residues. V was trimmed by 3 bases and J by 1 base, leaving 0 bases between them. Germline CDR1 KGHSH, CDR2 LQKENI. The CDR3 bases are TGTGCCAGCTCACCCCAAGAGACCCAGTACTTC. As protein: CASSPQETQYF. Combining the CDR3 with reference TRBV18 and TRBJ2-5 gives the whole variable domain NAGVMQNPRHLVRRRGQEARLRCSPMKGHSHVYWYRQLPEEGLKFMVYLQKENIIDESGMPKERFSAEFPKEGPSILRIQQVVRGDSAAYFCASSPQETQYFGPGTRLLVL.

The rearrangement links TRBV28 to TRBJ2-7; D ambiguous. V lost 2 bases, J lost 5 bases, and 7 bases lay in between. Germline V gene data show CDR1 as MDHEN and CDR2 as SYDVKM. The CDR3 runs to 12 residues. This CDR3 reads CASSLGWNEQYF. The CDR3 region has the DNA TGTGCCAGCAGTTTAGGCTGGAACGAGCAGTACTTC.

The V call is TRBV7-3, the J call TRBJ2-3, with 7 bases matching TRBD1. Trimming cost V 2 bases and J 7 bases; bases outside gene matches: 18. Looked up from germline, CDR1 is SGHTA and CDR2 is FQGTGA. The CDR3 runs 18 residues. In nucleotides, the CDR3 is TGTGCCAGCAGCTTACTCTCTCCCCGGACAGGCGGAACCCATACGCAGTATTTT. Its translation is CASSLLSPRTGGTHTQYF.

The CDR3 nucleotides are TGTGCCAGCAGCTTAGGGGGGCAGGACTATCAGCCCCAGCATTTT. Translating gives CASSLGGQDYQPQHF. V gene TRBV7-8 combines with J gene TRBJ1-5; a possible D gene is TRBD1 (6 bases). The CDR3 totals 15 residues. Trimming left V 1 base short and J 5 bases short, with 12 bases between. The V gene's germline CDR1 is SGHVS and CDR2 FQNEAQ.

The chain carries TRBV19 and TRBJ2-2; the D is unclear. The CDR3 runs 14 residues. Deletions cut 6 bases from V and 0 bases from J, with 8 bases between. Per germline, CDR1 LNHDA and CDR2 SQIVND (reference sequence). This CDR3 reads CASSQQANTGELFF. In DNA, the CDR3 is TGTGCCAGTAGCCAGCAGGCGAACACCGGGGAGCTGTTTTTT.

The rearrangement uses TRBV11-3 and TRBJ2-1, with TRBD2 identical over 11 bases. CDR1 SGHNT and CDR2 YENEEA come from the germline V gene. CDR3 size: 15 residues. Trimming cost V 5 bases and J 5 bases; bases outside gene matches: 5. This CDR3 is CASSNPSGGHNEQFF. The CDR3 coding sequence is TGTGCCAGCAGCAATCCTAGCGGGGGGCACAATGAGCAGTTCTTC. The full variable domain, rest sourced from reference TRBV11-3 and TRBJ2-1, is EAGVVQSPRYKIIEKKQPVAFWCNPISGHNTLYWYLQNLGQGPELLIRYENEEAVDDSQLPKDRFSAERLKGVDSTLKIQPAELGDSAVYLCASSNPSGGHNEQFFGPGTRLTVL.